This passage covers 29 T cell receptor beta chains from one sample sequenced in a study of T cells in Graves' hyperthyroidism and ophthalmopathy. RNA transcripts served as the template for amplifying TCR beta CDR3 regions. The HTBI primer set was used in a first-round RT-PCR of the TCR CDR3. Using its own MiXCR run on the multiplex PCR reads, TCRdb lists one record per CDR3 protein. The table lists some 350,000 distinct CDR3 sequences, around a quarter of them singletons. The sequencing input was blood. These receptors were taken from a man aged 50 or older with Graves' hyperthyroidism.

The genes are TRBV7-8 and TRBJ2-1, with 13 bases that match TRBD2. Trimming removed 5 bases from V and 0 bases from J; junction bases left unmatched: 10. The germline V gene has CDR1 SGHVS and CDR2 FQNEAQ. The CDR3 contains 19 residues. The CDR3 DNA reads as TGTGCCAGCAGCGCACGACTAGCGGGAGGACCGAGCTCCTACAATGAGCAGTTCTTC. This gives the protein CASSARLAGGPSSYNEQFF.

About this clonotype: Compared with germline, one end of the junction differs, possibly owing to a read error. The chain has TRBV5-1 and TRBJ1-6; D is possibly TRBD1 (6 bases). Germline V gene lookup returns CDR1 SGHRS and CDR2 YFSETQ. This CDR3 contains 14 residues. The DNA for the CDR3 is TGTGCCAGCAGCTTAAGGGGGAAGAATTCACCCCTCCACTTT. Translated: CASSLRGKNSPLHF.

This clonotype was observed a few times. This sequence joins TRBV20-1 and TRBJ2-5, with 9 bases fitting TRBD1. CDR3 length: 14 amino acids. Germline V CDR1 and CDR2: DFQATT, SNEGSKA (reference sequence). With 6 bases clipped from V and 2 bases from J, the junction kept 7 bases outside the gene matches. CDR3 coding DNA: TGCAGTGCCAATTCGGACAGGGGACAAGAGACCCAGTACTTC. This encodes CSANSDRGQETQYF.

This clonotype was observed a few times. The chain combines TRBV2 with TRBJ1-5, with D tentatively TRBD1 (6 bases). The CDR3 loop spans 16 amino acids. V was cut by 5 bases and J by 4 bases, with 18 bases left in between. CDR1 and CDR2 from the germline V gene are SNHLY and FYNNEI. The CDR3 sequence: CASSYLQGSLNQPQHF. CDR3 in DNA: TGTGCCAGCAGTTACCTACAGGGTTCCCTGAATCAGCCCCAGCATTTT.

The chain has TRBV30 and TRBJ1-4; 7 positions agree with TRBD1. The germline CDR1 and CDR2 sequences are GTSNPN and SVGIG (reference sequence). The trim removed 4 bases at V and 7 bases at J, leaving 9 bases unmatched. This CDR3 is built from 14 residues. The CDR3 protein is CAWNPTGLGEKLFF. The DNA of the CDR3 is TGTGCCTGGAACCCGACAGGGCTGGGTGAAAAACTGTTTTTT.

V is TRBV7-9 and J is TRBJ2-1, with 11 bases that match TRBD2. CDR3 length: 15 amino acids. J was trimmed by 8 bases and V by 5 bases; bases with no gene match: 8. CDR1 is SEHNR and CDR2 is FQNEAQ in the germline V gene (reference sequence). CDR3 region: CASSQLTSGSHEQFF. Written as DNA, the CDR3 is TGTGCCAGCAGCCAACTAACTAGCGGGAGCCATGAGCAGTTCTTC.

In this sample, this clonotype turned up a few times. This chain links TRBV29-1 with TRBJ1-2; 9 bases line up with TRBD1. The trim removed 3 bases at V and 4 bases at J, leaving 6 bases unmatched. This CDR3 is built from 14 residues. In germline, CDR1 is SQVTM, CDR2 ANQGSEA. The CDR3 DNA follows: TGCAGCGTTGATGAGGAGGACAGGGGCTATGGCTACACCTTC. Amino acids: CSVDEEDRGYGYTF.

This clonotype is categorized as medium-sized. The chain recombines TRBV5-1 with TRBJ2-3; D not resolved. Germline V lookup: CDR1 SGHRS, CDR2 YFSETQ. This CDR3 spans 14 amino acids. Trimming left V 0 bases short and J 2 bases short, with 7 bases between. The CDR3 spells CASSLVDLTDTQYF. The CDR3 DNA sequence: TGCGCCAGCAGCTTGGTCGACCTCACAGATACGCAGTATTTT.

A few counts support this clonotype. The gene calls are TRBV28 and TRBJ1-5, with a weak D call TRBD1 (5 bases). CDR3 size: 16 residues. V dropped 5 bases and J dropped 2 bases, with 16 bases sitting between them. Germline assignment: CDR1 MDHEN and CDR2 SYDVKM. The chain's CDR3 is CASSDMTELGNQPQHF. The CDR3 region has the DNA TGTGCCAGCAGTGATATGACAGAGCTGGGCAATCAGCCCCAGCATTTT.

This chain links TRBV7-3 with TRBJ2-3; a possible D gene is TRBD2 (6 bases). V gave up 2 bases and J gave up 4 bases, with 16 bases separating them. The CDR3 contains 16 residues. The germline V gene encodes CDR1 SGHTA and CDR2 FQGTGA. In DNA form, the CDR3 reads TGTGCCAGCAGCTTAGAGTCGGAAGCTAGCGCAGATACGCAGTATTTT. This encodes CASSLESEASADTQYF.

V and J are TRBV18 and TRBJ2-5; no definite D call. CDR1 KGHSH and CDR2 LQKENI come from the germline V gene. With 2 bases removed from V and 4 bases from J, the gap between germline ends came to 11 bases. The CDR3 extends over 14 amino acids. In nucleotides, the CDR3 is TGTGCCAGCTCACCAAATGACGAGAGAGAGACCCAGTACTTC. Translated: CASSPNDERETQYF.

The V and J genes are TRBV5-1 and TRBJ2-2, with TRBD1 identical over 7 bases. The J segment lost 8 bases and the V segment lost 4 bases, leaving 11 bases of the junction unmatched. CDR3 size: 15 residues. Germline values: CDR1 SGHRS, CDR2 YFSETQ. The CDR3 region has the DNA TGCGCCAGCAGCCAAACGGGACAGACGAGGGGGGAGCTGTTTTTT. As protein: CASSQTGQTRGELFF.

The chain uses TRBV6-1 and TRBJ1-1, with 7 nucleotides matching TRBD1. The CDR3 has 12 residues. Looked up from germline, CDR1 is MNHNS and CDR2 is SASEGT. V lost 8 bases to trimming and J lost 4 bases; unmatched junction nucleotides: 4. Here the CDR3 reads CASLSGGTEAFF. As DNA, the CDR3 is TGTGCCAGCCTATCAGGGGGCACTGAAGCTTTCTTT.

This clonotype was seen a handful of times. For the CDR3, the DNA is TGCAGCGTTGAAAGGGGGCTGGAAGGCTACACCTTC. As protein: CSVERGLEGYTF. V gene TRBV29-1 combines with J gene TRBJ1-2; 7 bases agree with TRBD1. Trimming removed 2 bases from V and 8 bases from J; junction bases left unmatched: 5. Germline-derived CDR1 and CDR2 are SQVTM and ANQGSEA. CDR3 size: 12 residues.

This clonotype occurred once. The chain recombines TRBV20-1 with TRBJ1-2, with 8 bases matching TRBD1. This CDR3 has 11 residues. Germline V CDR1 and CDR2: DFQATT, SNEGSKA (reference sequence). The CDR3 DNA is TGCAAAACCAGGGGGCCCTATGGCTACACCTTC. Translating gives CKTRGPYGYTF.

The CDR3 sequence is CASSFRDSYEQYF. The CDR3 bases are TGTGCCAGCAGCTTCCGGGACAGCTACGAGCAGTACTTC. The rearrangement joins TRBV5-5 to TRBJ2-7; 7 bases match TRBD1. The germline gives CDR1 SGHKS, CDR2 YYEKEE (reference sequence). This CDR3 comprises 13 residues. The J segment lost 3 bases and the V segment lost 2 bases, leaving 2 bases of the junction unmatched.

Ten or more counts support this clonotype. The V and J genes are TRBV7-8 and TRBJ2-1; D unclear. Looked up from germline, CDR1 is SGHVS and CDR2 is FQNEAQ. With 5 bases removed from V and 0 bases from J, the gap between germline ends came to 14 bases. The CDR3 consists of 16 residues. Here the CDR3 DNA reads TGTGCCAGCAGCGTCTTCAAGTTAAGCTCCTACAATGAGCAGTTCTTC. Amino acids: CASSVFKLSSYNEQFF.

CDR3 in amino acids: CSASSRLVGLYEQYF. In DNA, the CDR3 is TGCAGTGCTAGCTCCCGGCTAGTGGGCCTCTACGAGCAGTACTTC. The V gene is TRBV20-1, the J gene TRBJ2-7; no definite D call. The CDR3 has 15 residues. Per germline, CDR1 DFQATT and CDR2 SNEGSKA (reference sequence). V was cut by 3 bases and J by 3 bases, with 18 bases left in between.

There are many counts of this clonotype. V and J are TRBV11-2 and TRBJ2-1; D may be TRBD2 (6 bases). Germline lookup yields CDR1 SGHAT and CDR2 FQNNGV. The CDR3 loop spans 14 amino acids. V lost 2 bases to trimming and J lost 4 bases, with 9 bases between them. The CDR3 DNA follows: TGTGCCAGCAGCTTATCGGGGACTTACAATGAGCAGTTCTTC. Amino acid sequence: CASSLSGTYNEQFF.

This clonotype has a count of ten or more. CDR3 in DNA: TGTGCCAGCAGCTTGCAGGGCCAAGAGACCCAGTACTTC. Its protein product is CASSLQGQETQYF. The chain carries TRBV11-2 and TRBJ2-5; a possible D gene is TRBD1 (5 bases). This CDR3 is 13 amino acids long. Germline CDR1 is SGHAT and CDR2 is FQNNGV. V was trimmed by 3 bases and J by 1 base, leaving 6 bases between them.

V and J are TRBV19 and TRBJ2-7; D possibly corresponds to TRBD2 (6 bases). Trimming took 9 bases from V and 6 from J, leaving 18 bases between them. From germline, CDR1 is LNHDA and CDR2 SQIVND (reference sequence). The CDR3 consists of 13 residues. The CDR3 reads CASGTTRGGEQYF. CDR3 coding DNA: TGTGCCAGCGGGACCACTAGGGGAGGCGAGCAGTACTTC. The full variable domain, completed using reference TRBV19 and TRBJ2-7, is DGGITQSPKYLFRKEGQNVTLSCEQNLNHDAMYWYRQDPGQGLRLIYYSQIVNDFQKGDIAEGYSVSREKKESFPLTVTSAQKNPTAFYLCASGTTRGGEQYFGPGTRLTVT.

The V and J genes are TRBV13 and TRBJ2-3; D uncertain. Per the germline V gene, CDR1 is PRHDT and CDR2 is FYEKMQ (reference sequence). The CDR3 has 13 residues. Deletions cut 5 bases from V and 2 bases from J, with 8 bases between. The CDR3 is CASSPPTTDTQYF. CDR3 coding DNA: TGTGCCAGCAGCCCCCCCACCACAGATACGCAGTATTTT.

The V gene is TRBV27, the J gene TRBJ2-2; no clear D. The CDR3 spans 13 residues. Germline CDR1 MNHEY, CDR2 SMNVEV (reference sequence). Trimming took 5 bases from V and 6 from J, leaving 10 bases between them. The CDR3 DNA reads TGTGCCAGCAGTCCGATAAGGTCCGGGGAGCTGTTTTTT. Translated: CASSPIRSGELFF.

This clonotype appeared a few times. DNA for the CDR3: TGTGCCAGCAGTTCGCCGGGGCATAGCAATCAGCCCCAGCATTTT. It translates to CASSSPGHSNQPQHF. The chain joins TRBV28 to TRBJ1-5, with D maybe TRBD1 (5 bases). The V gene's germline CDR1 is MDHEN and CDR2 SYDVKM. Deletions cut 4 bases from V and 0 bases from J, with 10 bases between. The CDR3 consists of 15 residues.

This clonotype was seen only a few times. The chain recombines TRBV28 with TRBJ2-3, with no clear D. CDR3 length: 12 amino acids. Trimming removed 6 bases at V and 5 bases at J, with 9 bases between. The germline CDR1 and CDR2 sequences are MDHEN and SYDVKM. The CDR3 DNA follows: TGTGCCAGCAGCACAGTGGGAGATACGCAGTATTTT. It encodes CASSTVGDTQYF.

J is TRBJ2-1 and V is TRBV24-1; 8 bases are a match to TRBD1. Germline trimming cut 3 bases from V and 6 bases from J; bases unmatched to any gene: 9. In germline, CDR1 is KGHDR, CDR2 SFDVKD. The CDR3 spans 16 residues. CDR3 coding DNA: TGTGCCACCAGTGATGAGGGGACAGGAGTTTTCAATGAGCAGTTCTTC. The encoded protein is CATSDEGTGVFNEQFF.

About this clonotype: A read error may produce the germline difference seen at one junction end. This rearrangement joins TRBV7-2 to TRBJ2-7; 10 bases map to TRBD2. CDR3 length: 16 residues. Germline V lookup: CDR1 SGHTA, CDR2 FQGNSA. The CDR3 sequence: CASSLGALAGTYERYF. The CDR3, as DNA: TGTGCCAGCAGCTTAGGAGCACTAGCGGGAACCTACGAGCGGTACTTC.

V usage is TRBV18 and J usage is TRBJ2-7, with a tentative D call TRBD2 (5 bases). This CDR3 comprises 16 residues. V was cut by 6 bases and J by 5 bases, with 23 bases left in between. Germline V CDR1 and CDR2: KGHSH, LQKENI. The CDR3 region is CASSTSLPDLGDEQYF. The CDR3 DNA reads as TGTGCCAGCTCCACCAGCTTACCGGATCTCGGGGACGAGCAGTACTTC.

This chain uses TRBV5-4 with TRBJ2-3; D could derive from TRBD1 or TRBD2 (5 bases each). The germline V gene has CDR1 SGHNT and CDR2 YYREEE (reference sequence). V lost 4 bases to trimming and J lost 3 bases, with 15 bases between them. CDR3 length equals 15 residues. Here the CDR3 reads CASSPGTDTTDTQYF. The CDR3 bases are TGTGCCAGCAGCCCCGGGACGGACACAACAGATACGCAGTATTTT.